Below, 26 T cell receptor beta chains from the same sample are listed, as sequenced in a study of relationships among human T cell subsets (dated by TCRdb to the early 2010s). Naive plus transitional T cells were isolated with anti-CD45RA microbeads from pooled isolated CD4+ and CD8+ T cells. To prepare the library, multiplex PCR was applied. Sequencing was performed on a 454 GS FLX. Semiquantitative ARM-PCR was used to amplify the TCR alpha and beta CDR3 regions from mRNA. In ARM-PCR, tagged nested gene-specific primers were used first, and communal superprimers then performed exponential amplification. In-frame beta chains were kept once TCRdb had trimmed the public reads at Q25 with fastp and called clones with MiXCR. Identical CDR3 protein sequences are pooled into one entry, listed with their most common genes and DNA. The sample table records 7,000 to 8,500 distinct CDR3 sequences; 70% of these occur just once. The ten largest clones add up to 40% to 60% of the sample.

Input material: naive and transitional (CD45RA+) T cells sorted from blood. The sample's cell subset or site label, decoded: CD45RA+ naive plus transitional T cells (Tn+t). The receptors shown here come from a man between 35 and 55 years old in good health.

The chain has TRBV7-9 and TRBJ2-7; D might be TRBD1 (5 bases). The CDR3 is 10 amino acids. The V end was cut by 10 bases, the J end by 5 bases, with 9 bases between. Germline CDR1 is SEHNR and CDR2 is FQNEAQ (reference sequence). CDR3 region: CATRRDEQYF. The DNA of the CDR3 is TGTGCCACCCGCAGGGACGAGCAGTACTTC.

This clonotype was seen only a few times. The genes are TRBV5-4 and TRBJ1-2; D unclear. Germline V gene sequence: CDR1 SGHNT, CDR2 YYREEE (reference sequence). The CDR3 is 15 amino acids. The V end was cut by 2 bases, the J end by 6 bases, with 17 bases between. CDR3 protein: CASSFGTVRRDGYTF. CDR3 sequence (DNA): TGTGCCAGCAGCTTTGGAACGGTTCGAAGGGATGGCTACACCTTC. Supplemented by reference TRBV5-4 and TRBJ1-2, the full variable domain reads ETGVTQSPTHLIKTRGQQVTLRCSSQSGHNTVSWYQQALGQGPQFIFQYYREEENGRGNFPPRFSGLQFPNYSSELNVNALELDDSALYLCASSFGTVRRDGYTFGSGTRLTVV.

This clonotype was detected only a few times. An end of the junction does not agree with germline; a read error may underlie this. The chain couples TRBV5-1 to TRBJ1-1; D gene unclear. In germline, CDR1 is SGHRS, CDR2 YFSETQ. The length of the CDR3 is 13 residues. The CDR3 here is CASSLQQNTEAFF. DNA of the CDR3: TGTGCCAGCAGCTTGCAGCAGAACACTGAAGCTTTCTTT.

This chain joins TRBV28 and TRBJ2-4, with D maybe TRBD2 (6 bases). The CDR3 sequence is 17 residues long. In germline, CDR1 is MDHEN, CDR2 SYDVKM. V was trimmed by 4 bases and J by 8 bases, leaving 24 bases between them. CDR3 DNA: TGTGCCAGCAGTTCCGAGAGGGAGGATCGGGGTGAGGACATTCAGTACTTC. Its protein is CASSSEREDRGEDIQYF.

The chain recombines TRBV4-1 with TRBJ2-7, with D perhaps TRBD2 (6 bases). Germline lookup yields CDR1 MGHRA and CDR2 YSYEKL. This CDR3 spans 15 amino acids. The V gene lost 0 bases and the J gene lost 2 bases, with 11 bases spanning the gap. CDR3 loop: CASSQEMGGTYEQYF. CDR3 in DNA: TGCGCCAGCAGCCAAGAGATGGGAGGTACCTACGAGCAGTACTTC.

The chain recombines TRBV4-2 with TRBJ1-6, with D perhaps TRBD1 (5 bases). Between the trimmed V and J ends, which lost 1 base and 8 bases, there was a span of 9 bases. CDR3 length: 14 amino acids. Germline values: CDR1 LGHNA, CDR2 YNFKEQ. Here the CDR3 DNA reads TGTGCCAGCAGCCAAGGACAGACATATTCACCCCTCCACTTT. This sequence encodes CASSQGQTYSPLHF.

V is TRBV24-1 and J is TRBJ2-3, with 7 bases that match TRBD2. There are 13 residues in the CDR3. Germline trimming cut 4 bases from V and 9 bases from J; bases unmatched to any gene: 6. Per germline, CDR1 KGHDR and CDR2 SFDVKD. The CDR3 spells CATSDQLANTQYF. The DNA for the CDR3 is TGTGCCACCAGTGACCAACTAGCGAACACGCAGTATTTT.

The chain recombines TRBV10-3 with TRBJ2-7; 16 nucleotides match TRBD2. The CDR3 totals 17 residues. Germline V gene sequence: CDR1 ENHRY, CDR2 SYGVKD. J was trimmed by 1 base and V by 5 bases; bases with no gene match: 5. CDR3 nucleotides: TGTGCCATCAGTCCGGGACTAGCGGGAGGGGTATCCTACGAGCAGTACTTC. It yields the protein CAISPGLAGGVSYEQYF.

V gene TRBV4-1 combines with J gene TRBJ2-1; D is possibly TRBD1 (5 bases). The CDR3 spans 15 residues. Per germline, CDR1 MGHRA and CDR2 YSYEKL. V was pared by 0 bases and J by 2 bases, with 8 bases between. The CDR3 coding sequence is TGCGCCAGCAGCCAAGACAGGGCTACCTACAATGAGCAGTTCTTC. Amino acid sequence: CASSQDRATYNEQFF.

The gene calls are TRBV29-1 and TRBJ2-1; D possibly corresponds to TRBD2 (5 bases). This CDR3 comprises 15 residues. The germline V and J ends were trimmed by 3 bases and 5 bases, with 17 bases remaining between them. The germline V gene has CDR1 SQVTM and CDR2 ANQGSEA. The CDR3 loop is CSVDAGQAADNEQFF. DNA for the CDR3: TGCAGCGTTGACGCGGGCCAGGCTGCTGACAATGAGCAGTTCTTC.

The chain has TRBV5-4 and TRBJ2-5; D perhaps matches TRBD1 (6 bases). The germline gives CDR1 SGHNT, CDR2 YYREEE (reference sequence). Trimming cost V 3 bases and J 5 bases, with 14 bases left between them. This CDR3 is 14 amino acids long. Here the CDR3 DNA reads TGTGCCAGCAGCTCGGAGCAGGGGTCCGAGACCCAGTACTTC. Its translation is CASSSEQGSETQYF.

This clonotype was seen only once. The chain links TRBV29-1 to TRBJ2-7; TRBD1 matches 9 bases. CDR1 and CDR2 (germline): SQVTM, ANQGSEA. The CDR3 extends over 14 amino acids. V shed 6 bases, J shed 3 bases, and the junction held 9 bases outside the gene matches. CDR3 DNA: TGCAGCGTGGGGACAGGGAGCCCCCGCTACGAGCAGTACTTC. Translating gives CSVGTGSPRYEQYF.

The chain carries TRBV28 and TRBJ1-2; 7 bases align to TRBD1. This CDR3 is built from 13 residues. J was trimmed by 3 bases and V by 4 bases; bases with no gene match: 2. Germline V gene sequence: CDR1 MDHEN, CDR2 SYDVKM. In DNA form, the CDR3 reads TGTGCCAGCAGTTCTGGGACAGACTATGGCTACACCTTC. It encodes CASSSGTDYGYTF.

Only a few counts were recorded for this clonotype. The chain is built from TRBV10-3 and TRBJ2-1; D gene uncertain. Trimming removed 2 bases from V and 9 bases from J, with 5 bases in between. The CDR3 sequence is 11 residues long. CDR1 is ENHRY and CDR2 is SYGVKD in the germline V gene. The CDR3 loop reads CAISESREQFF. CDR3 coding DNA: TGTGCCATCAGTGAGAGTCGTGAGCAGTTCTTC.

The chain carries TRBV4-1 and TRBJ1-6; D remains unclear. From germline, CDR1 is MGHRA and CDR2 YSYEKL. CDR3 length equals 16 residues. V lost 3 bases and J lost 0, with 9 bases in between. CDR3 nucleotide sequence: TGCGCCAGCAGCCAGGAAGTTAGCTCCTATAATTCACCCCTCCACTTT. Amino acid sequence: CASSQEVSSYNSPLHF.

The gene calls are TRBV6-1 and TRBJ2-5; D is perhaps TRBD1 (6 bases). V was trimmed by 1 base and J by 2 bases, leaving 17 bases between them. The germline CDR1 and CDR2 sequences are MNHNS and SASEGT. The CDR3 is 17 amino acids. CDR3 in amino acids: CASSEGGAVGAQETQYF. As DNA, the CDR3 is TGTGCCAGCAGTGAAGGTGGGGCAGTGGGGGCTCAAGAGACCCAGTACTTC.

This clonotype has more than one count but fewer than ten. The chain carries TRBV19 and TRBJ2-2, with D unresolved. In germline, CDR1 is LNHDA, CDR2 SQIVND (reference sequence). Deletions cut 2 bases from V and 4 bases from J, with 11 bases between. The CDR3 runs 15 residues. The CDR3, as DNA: TGTGCCAGTAGTATAATGGCTCTAGGCACCGGGGAGCTGTTTTTT. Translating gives CASSIMALGTGELFF.

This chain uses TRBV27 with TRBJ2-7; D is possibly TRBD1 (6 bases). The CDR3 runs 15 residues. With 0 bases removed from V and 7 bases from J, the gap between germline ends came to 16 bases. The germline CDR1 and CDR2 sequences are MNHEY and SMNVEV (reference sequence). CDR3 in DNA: TGTGCCAGCAGTTTATCGCTCCGGACAGTCTCAGAGCAGTACTTC. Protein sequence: CASSLSLRTVSEQYF.

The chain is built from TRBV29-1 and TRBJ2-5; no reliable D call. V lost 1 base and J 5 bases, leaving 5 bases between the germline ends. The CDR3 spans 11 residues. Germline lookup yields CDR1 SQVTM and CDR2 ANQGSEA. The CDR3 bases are TGCAGCGTTGAAGTCCACGAGACCCAGTACTTC. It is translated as CSVEVHETQYF.

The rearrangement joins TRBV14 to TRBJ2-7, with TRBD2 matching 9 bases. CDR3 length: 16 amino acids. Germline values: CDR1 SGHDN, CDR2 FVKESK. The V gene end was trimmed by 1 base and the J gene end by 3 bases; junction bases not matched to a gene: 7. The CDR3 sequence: CASSQGRLADFYEQYF. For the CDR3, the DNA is TGTGCCAGCAGCCAAGGCAGACTAGCGGACTTCTACGAGCAGTACTTC.

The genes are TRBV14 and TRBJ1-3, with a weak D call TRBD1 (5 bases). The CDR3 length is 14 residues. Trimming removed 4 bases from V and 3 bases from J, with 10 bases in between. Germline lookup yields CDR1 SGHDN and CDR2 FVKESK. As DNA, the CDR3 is TGTGCCAGCAGCCCCGACAGCCTTGGAAACACCATATATTTT. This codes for CASSPDSLGNTIYF.

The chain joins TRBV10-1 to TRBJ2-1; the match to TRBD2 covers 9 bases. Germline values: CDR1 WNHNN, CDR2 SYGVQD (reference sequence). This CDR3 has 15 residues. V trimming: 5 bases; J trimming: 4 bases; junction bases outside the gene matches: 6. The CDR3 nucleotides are TGCGCCAGCAGTAAATCTAGCGGGGCTTACAATGAGCAGTTCTTC. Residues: CASSKSSGAYNEQFF.

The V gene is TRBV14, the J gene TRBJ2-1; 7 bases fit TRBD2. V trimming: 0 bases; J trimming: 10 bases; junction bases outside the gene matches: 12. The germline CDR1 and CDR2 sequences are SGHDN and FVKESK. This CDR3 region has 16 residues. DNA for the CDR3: TGTGCCAGCAGCCAAGATGCGGGAGTGGATCTGGGAGAGCAGTTCTTC. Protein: CASSQDAGVDLGEQFF.

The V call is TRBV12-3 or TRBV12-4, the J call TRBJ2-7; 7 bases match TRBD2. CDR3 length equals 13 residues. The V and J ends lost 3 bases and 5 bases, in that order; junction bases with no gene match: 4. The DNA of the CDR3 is TGTGCCAGCAGTTTTCGCGGGAGCAACGAGCAGTACTTC. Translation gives CASSFRGSNEQYF.

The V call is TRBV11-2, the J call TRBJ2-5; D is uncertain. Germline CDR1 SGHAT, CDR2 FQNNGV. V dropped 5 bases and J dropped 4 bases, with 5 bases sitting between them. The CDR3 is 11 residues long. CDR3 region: CASSPRETQYF. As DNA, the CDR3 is TGTGCCAGCAGCCCCAGAGAGACCCAGTACTTC.

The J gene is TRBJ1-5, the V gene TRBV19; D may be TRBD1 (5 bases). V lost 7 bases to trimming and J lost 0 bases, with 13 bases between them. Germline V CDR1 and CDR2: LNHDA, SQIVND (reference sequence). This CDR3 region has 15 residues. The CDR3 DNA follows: TGTGCCAGTACTCCAGGGCAAAATAGCAATCAGCCCCAGCATTTT. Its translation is CASTPGQNSNQPQHF.